These 15 T cell receptor beta chains originate from one sample sequenced in a study of early T cells in non-severe SARS-CoV-2 infection. TCRdb re-called the 5' RACE reads through MiXCR, storing one row per CDR3 protein. The sample records 100,000 to 150,000 distinct CDR3 sequences, 15% being singletons. The sample comprised whole blood. These TCRs come from an adult who was a healthcare worker with PCR-confirmed SARS-CoV-2 infection or an uninfected control (not recorded which).

This chain uses TRBV24-1 with TRBJ2-1; the D gene is possibly TRBD2 (6 bases). CDR1 KGHDR and CDR2 SFDVKD come from the germline V gene. This CDR3 has 16 amino acids. Trimming stripped 6 bases from V and 10 bases from J, with 24 bases between. This chain's CDR3 is CATSPSGGSPFREQFF. The CDR3 DNA follows: TGTGCCACCAGTCCTTCCGGAGGGTCTCCCTTCAGGGAGCAGTTCTTC.

This clonotype was seen a handful of times. The chain couples TRBV7-3 to TRBJ1-1; D is unclear. CDR3 length equals 13 residues. The ends were cut back, 4 bases at V and 5 bases at J, with 11 bases in the middle. From germline, CDR1 is SGHTA and CDR2 FQGTGA. The CDR3 region has the DNA TGTGCCAGCAGCTCCGCGAGCAGGACTGAAGCTTTCTTT. This gives the protein CASSSASRTEAFF.

The CDR3 sequence is CASSPGGDSADTQYF. CDR3 bases: TGTGCCAGCTCACCCGGGGGAGATAGCGCAGATACGCAGTATTTT. This chain links TRBV18 with TRBJ2-3; maybe TRBD2 (6 bases). This CDR3 is built from 15 residues. The V end lost 3 bases, the J end lost 4 bases, and 14 bases lay between the germline ends. The germline V gene has CDR1 KGHSH and CDR2 LQKENI.

This clonotype appeared many times. The CDR3 nucleotides are TGTGCCTGGAGTCCCGGGACTAGCGGGGGAGATACGCAGTATTTT. It is translated as CAWSPGTSGGDTQYF. The rearrangement uses TRBV30 and TRBJ2-3, with TRBD2 matching 14 bases. J lost 5 bases, V lost 2 bases, and 3 bases had no gene match. This CDR3 contains 15 residues. CDR1 is GTSNPN, CDR2 SVGIG, per germline (reference sequence).

This clonotype came up a few times. One junction end does not reproduce the germline sequence, and a read error may be involved. V is TRBV11-2 and J is TRBJ1-2, with D hard to call. The CDR3 length is 14 residues. Germline values: CDR1 SGHAT, CDR2 FQNNGV. CDR3: CASRQPDRYTLRAF. The CDR3 region has the DNA TGTGCCAGCAGGCAACCGGACCGCTATACTCTTAGAGCCTTC.

This clonotype was counted a few times. The V call is TRBV25-1, the J call TRBJ2-4, with 16 bases identical to TRBD2. Germline CDR1 is MGHDK and CDR2 is SYGVNS. The CDR3 totals 16 residues. With V trimmed by 6 bases and J by 8 bases, 7 bases remained unmatched. The CDR3 DNA sequence: TGTGCCAGCAGCGGGACTAGCGGGGGGGCCGGGTACATTCAGTACTTC. Translation gives CASSGTSGGAGYIQYF.

J is TRBJ1-6 and V is TRBV18; no definite D call. This CDR3 contains 16 residues. The germline V and J ends were trimmed by 3 bases and 10 bases, with 19 bases remaining between them. Germline loops: CDR1 KGHSH, CDR2 LQKENI. Written as DNA, the CDR3 is TGTGCCAGCTCACCTCTGCGGAGCCAGTCAGGATCACCCCTCCACTTT. Its translation is CASSPLRSQSGSPLHF.

There are a few counts of this clonotype. This sequence joins TRBV20-1 and TRBJ1-3; unclear D gene. The V end was cut by 3 bases, the J end by 4 bases, with 4 bases between. The germline CDR1 and CDR2 sequences are DFQATT and SNEGSKA (reference sequence). The CDR3 totals 11 residues. This CDR3 reads CSASIGNTIYF. CDR3 in DNA: TGCAGTGCTAGCATCGGAAACACCATATATTTT.

This clonotype was counted between two and nine times. V gene TRBV20-1 combines with J gene TRBJ1-3; TRBD1 matches at 8 bases. The V segment lost 6 bases and the J segment 6 bases; nucleotides outside the gene matches: 10. Per the germline V gene, CDR1 is DFQATT and CDR2 is SNEGSKA (reference sequence). The length of the CDR3 is 14 residues. Here the CDR3 reads CSAGDRSRENTIYF. The CDR3 DNA reads TGCAGTGCCGGGGACAGGAGTCGAGAAAACACCATATATTTT.

CDR3 DNA sequence: TGCAGTGCTACCAGGGACAGTTTTAATGAAAAACTGTTTTTT. Translating it yields CSATRDSFNEKLFF. This chain uses TRBV20-1 with TRBJ1-4, with 7 bases fitting TRBD1. CDR3 size: 14 residues. J lost 4 bases, V lost 4 bases, and 6 bases had no gene match. The germline CDR1 and CDR2 sequences are DFQATT and SNEGSKA (reference sequence).

In this sample, this clonotype turned up a few times. The gene calls are TRBV5-1 and TRBJ2-3; D may match TRBD1 or TRBD2 (5 bases each). The length of the CDR3 is 14 residues. Germline values: CDR1 SGHRS, CDR2 YFSETQ. V lost 6 bases and J 4 bases, leaving 15 bases between the germline ends. The CDR3 here is CASTRDPQPDTQYF. In DNA, the CDR3 is TGCGCCAGCACCCGGGACCCGCAGCCAGATACGCAGTATTTT.

This clonotype was counted only a few times. This CDR3 is CASSLSSGGRQFF. The CDR3 nucleotides read TGTGCCAGCAGTTTAAGTTCGGGGGGGCGACAGTTCTTC. V is TRBV12-3 or TRBV12-4 and J is TRBJ2-1; 8 bases are shared with TRBD2. The CDR3 loop spans 13 amino acids. V shed 2 bases and J 13 bases; nucleotides not matched to a gene: 7.

The chain has TRBV29-1 and TRBJ2-1, with 10 bases aligning to TRBD2. CDR1 is SQVTM and CDR2 is ANQGSEA in the germline V gene. The J segment lost 0 bases and the V segment lost 8 bases, leaving 7 bases of the junction unmatched. The length of the CDR3 is 15 residues. The CDR3 loop is CSLTLAGGSYNEQFF. CDR3 DNA sequence: TGCAGCCTAACTTTAGCGGGGGGCTCCTACAATGAGCAGTTCTTC.

The chain uses TRBV20-1 and TRBJ1-6; a weak D match, TRBD1 (5 bases). The CDR3 is made up of 13 amino acids. Trimming shortened V by 5 bases and J by 7 bases, and 12 bases separated the two germline ends. Germline lookup yields CDR1 DFQATT and CDR2 SNEGSKA (reference sequence). CDR3 nucleotides: TGCAGTGCTTCCCTCGGGGGGAATTCACCCCTCCACTTT. Residues: CSASLGGNSPLHF.

The genes are TRBV5-5 and TRBJ2-7; D remains ambiguous. Between the trimmed V and J ends, which lost 1 base and 2 bases, there was a span of 16 bases. CDR1 and CDR2 from the germline V gene are SGHKS and YYEKEE (reference sequence). The length of the CDR3 is 16 residues. This chain's CDR3 is CASSLSPVQRTYEQYF. The CDR3 coding sequence is TGTGCCAGCAGCTTGTCACCGGTACAGAGAACCTACGAGCAGTACTTC.